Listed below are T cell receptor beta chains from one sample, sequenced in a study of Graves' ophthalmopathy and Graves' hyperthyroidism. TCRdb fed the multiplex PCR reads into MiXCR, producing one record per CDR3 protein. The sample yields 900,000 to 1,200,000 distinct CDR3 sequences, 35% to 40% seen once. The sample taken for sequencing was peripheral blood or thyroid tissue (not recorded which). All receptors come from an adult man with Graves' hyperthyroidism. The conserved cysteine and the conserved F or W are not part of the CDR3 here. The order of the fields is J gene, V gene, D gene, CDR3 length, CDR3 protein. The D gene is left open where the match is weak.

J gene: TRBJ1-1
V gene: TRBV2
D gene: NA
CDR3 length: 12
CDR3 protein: ASNGGTLNTEAF

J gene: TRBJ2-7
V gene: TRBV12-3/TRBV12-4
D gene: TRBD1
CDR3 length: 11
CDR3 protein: ASTWTGRYEQY

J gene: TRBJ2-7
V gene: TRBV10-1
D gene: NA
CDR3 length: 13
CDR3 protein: ASSESGYGRYEQY

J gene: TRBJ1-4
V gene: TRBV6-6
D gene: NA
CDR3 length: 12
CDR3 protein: ATTRGSTLEKLF

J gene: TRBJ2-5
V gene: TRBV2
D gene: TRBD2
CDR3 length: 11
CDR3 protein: ASGSWEGETQY

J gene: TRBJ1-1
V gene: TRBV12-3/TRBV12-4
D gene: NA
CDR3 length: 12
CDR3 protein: ASSLAPLSLLAF

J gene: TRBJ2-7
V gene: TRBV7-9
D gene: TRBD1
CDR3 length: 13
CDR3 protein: ASSLGAGQGYEQY

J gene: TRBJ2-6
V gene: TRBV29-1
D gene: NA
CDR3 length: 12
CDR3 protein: SVEGGRGISTEA

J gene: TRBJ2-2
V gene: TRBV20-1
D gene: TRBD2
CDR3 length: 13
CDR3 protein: SALTSGSPTGELF

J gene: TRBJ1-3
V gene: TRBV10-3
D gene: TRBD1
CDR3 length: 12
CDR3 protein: AIRSGQGENTIY

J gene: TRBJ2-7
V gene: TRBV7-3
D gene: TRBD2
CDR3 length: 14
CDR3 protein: ASSLGGTSGIDEQY

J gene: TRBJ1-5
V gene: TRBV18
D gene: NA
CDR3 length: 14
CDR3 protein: ASSPGSRGDNQPQH

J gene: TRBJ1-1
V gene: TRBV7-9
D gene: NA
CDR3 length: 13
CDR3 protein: ATSLALSVNTEAF

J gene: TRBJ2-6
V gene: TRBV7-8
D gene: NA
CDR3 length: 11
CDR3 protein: ASPPSGANVLT

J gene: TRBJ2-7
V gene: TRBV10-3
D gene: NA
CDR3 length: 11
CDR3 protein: AISSLMVYEQY

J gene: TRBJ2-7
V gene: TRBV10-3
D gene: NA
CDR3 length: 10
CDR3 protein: AISESVGEQY

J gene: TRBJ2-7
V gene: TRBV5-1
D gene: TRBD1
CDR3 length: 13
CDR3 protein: ASSWTGGHPYEQY

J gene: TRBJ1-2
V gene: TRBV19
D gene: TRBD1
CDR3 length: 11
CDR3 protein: ASSLRQGLGYT

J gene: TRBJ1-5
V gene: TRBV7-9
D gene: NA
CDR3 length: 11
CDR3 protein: ASSRGNSQPQH

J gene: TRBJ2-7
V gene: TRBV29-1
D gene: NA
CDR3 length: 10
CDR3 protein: SVPGLSYEQY

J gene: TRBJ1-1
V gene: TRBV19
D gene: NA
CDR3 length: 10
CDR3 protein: ASSSRGRIAF

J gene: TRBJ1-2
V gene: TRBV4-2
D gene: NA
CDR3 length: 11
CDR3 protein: ASSQKGLGGYT

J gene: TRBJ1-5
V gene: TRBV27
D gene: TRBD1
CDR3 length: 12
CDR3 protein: ASKGTGGHQPQH

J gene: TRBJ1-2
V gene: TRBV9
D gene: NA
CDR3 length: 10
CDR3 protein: ASSGSHYGYT

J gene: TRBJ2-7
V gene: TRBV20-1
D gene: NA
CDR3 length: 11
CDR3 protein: SATDGGSYEQY

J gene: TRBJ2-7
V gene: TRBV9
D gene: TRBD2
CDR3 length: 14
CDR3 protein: ASSVGGTSGSYEQY

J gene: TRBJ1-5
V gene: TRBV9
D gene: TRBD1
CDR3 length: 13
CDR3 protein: ASSGGTELNQPQH

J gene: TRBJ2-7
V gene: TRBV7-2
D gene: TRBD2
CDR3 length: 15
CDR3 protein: ASSYPGLAGGTYEQY

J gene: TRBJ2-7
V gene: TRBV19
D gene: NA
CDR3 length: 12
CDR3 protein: ASTLSGGPYEQY

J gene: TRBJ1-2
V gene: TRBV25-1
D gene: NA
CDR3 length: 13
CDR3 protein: ASSPRDGGHYGYT

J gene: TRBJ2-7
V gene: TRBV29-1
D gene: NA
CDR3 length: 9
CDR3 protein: SVRGNYEQY

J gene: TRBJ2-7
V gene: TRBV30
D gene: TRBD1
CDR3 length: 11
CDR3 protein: AWSSQTGFEQY

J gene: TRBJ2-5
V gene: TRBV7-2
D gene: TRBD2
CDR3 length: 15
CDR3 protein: ASSLGLAGGRSETQY

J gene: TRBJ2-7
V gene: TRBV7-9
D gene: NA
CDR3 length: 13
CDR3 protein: ASSSAGGDSYEQY

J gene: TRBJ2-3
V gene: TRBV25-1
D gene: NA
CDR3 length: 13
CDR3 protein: ASSRKAGLLNTQY

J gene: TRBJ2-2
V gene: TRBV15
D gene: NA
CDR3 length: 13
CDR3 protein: ATSRDLNSGGELF

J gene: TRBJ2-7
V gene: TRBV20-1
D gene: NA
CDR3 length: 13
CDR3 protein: TTGPSRHYGYEQY

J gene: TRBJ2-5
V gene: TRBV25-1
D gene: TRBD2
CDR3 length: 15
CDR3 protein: ASSEGTSGRDQETQY

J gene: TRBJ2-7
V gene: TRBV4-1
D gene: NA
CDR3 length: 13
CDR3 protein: ASSQVLQVSYEQY